Described below is a single T cell receptor beta chain sequence and its context. Its antigen is as yet unknown. With V trimmed by 4 bases and J by 2 bases, 6 bases remained unmatched. The germline V gene encodes CDR1 SGHTA and CDR2 FQGNSA. CDR3 size: 15 residues. The data belong to a study of cytomegalovirus exposure and HLA in healthy donors. Regarding the study as a whole: Diagnosis of cytomegalovirus status made by the classifier reportedly showed high specificity and sensitivity.

PCR amplification relied on 60 Vbeta primers (plus 13 Jbeta primers). Produced via immunoSEQ multiplex PCR; TCRdb's table is partial and in-frame only. This sample's table has roughly 120,000 clones. The sequencing input was PBMCs. The chain uses TRBV7-2 and TRBJ2-7; 9 nucleotides line up with TRBD2. This sequence was found in a man aged 25 to 40 in good health and CMV-seronegative. CDR3 loop: CASSSTPSGTYEQYF. Written as DNA, the CDR3 is TGTGCCAGCAGCTCGACCCCTAGCGGGACCTACGAGCAGTACTTC. Looking up the rest from reference TRBV7-2 and TRBJ2-7 gives the full variable domain: GAGVSQSPSNKVTEKGKDVELRCDPISGHTALYWYRQSLGQGLEFLIYFQGNSAPDKSGLPSDRFSAERTGGSVSTLTIQRTQQEDSAVYLCASSSTPSGTYEQYFGPGTRLTVT.